The 18 T cell receptor beta chains below come from one sample, sequenced in a study of shared clonotypes between healthy human individuals. The table came from immunoSEQ multiplex PCR; TCRdb's copy has only in-frame clones and leaves some out. The table records hundreds of thousands of clones, roughly 87% of them present only once. The sequencing sample was made of memory CD8+ T cells sorted from blood. Subset specified: CD45RO+ cells pooled with CCR7-negative TemRA cells. The origin of the receptors is a man aged 18 to 35 in good health.

The V and J genes are TRBV10-1 and TRBJ2-3, with TRBD2 as a possible D gene (5 bases). The V and J ends lost 6 bases and 2 bases respectively, with 18 bases between them. Germline CDR1 and CDR2: WNHNN and SYGVQD (reference sequence). The CDR3 is 16 amino acids. The CDR3 region is CASSSTRALSTDTQYF. As DNA, the CDR3 is TGCGCCAGCAGCTCCACGAGGGCTTTATCCACAGATACGCAGTATTTT.

This clone was found once. The rearrangement links TRBV7-8 to TRBJ2-7, with D hard to call. Trimming removed 5 bases at V and 7 bases at J, with 9 bases between. Germline-derived CDR1 and CDR2 are SGHVS and FQNEAQ. This CDR3 is 11 amino acids long. This chain's CDR3 is CASSPPGEQYF. The CDR3 region has the DNA TGTGCCAGCAGCCCGCCGGGTGAGCAGTACTTC.

This chain joins TRBV7-2 and TRBJ2-3; a possible D gene is TRBD2 (6 bases). The CDR3 is made up of 16 amino acids. V was clipped by 2 bases and J by 1 base, with 13 bases between them. The germline gives CDR1 SGHTA, CDR2 FQGNSA. The CDR3 protein is CASSLSGGIGTDTQYF. CDR3 in DNA: TGTGCCAGCAGCTTATCCGGCGGGATAGGCACAGATACGCAGTATTTT.

The chain couples TRBV7-9 to TRBJ2-1, with unresolved D. There are 10 residues in the CDR3. Trimming removed 4 bases at V and 7 bases at J, with 2 bases between. Germline CDR1 is SEHNR and CDR2 is FQNEAQ (reference sequence). CDR3 protein: CASSYNEQFF. CDR3 nucleotides: TGTGCCAGCAGCTATAATGAGCAGTTCTTC.

The chain uses TRBV7-9 and TRBJ2-3, with D possibly matching TRBD1 (5 bases). V lost 5 bases, J lost 5 bases, and 14 bases lay in between. Germline values: CDR1 SEHNR, CDR2 FQNEAQ (reference sequence). The CDR3 sequence is 14 residues long. The CDR3 reads CASSPVQGKDTQYF. CDR3 nucleotides: TGTGCCAGCAGCCCGGTCCAGGGTAAAGATACGCAGTATTTT.

This clone was observed a handful of times. This chain links TRBV7-6 with TRBJ1-6; D is unclear. The V gene's germline CDR1 is SGHVS and CDR2 FNYEAQ. The CDR3 extends over 15 amino acids. The ends were cut back, 5 bases at V and 2 bases at J, with 10 bases in the middle. CDR3 nucleotide sequence: TGTGCCAGCAGCCCAATAACCCCCTATAATTCACCCCTCCACTTT. As protein: CASSPITPYNSPLHF.

The chain carries TRBV6-5 and TRBJ1-1; 7 bases line up with TRBD1. CDR1 MNHEY and CDR2 SVGAGI come from the germline V gene. V lost 3 bases and J lost 4; bases outside the gene matches: 11. CDR3 length: 16 amino acids. The CDR3 protein is CASSYTYRDRTTEAFF. In DNA form, the CDR3 reads TGTGCCAGCAGTTATACCTACCGGGACAGAACCACTGAAGCTTTCTTT.

This chain links TRBV5-6 with TRBJ1-5; D is uncertain. Between the trimmed V and J ends, which lost 5 bases and 3 bases, there was a span of 9 bases. The CDR3 consists of 13 residues. Germline CDR1 reads SGHDT; CDR2 reads YYEEEE. Written as DNA, the CDR3 is TGTGCCAGCAGTCTTTCCGCCAATCAGCCCCAGCATTTT. Amino acid sequence: CASSLSANQPQHF.

V gene TRBV2 combines with J gene TRBJ1-1, with D unclear. Trimming stripped 6 bases from V and 1 base from J, with 15 bases between. Germline V CDR1 and CDR2: SNHLY, FYNNEI. The CDR3 has 15 amino acids. CDR3 nucleotides: TGTGCCAGCAGCCGCAGTTCCGGATGGAACACTGAAGCTTTCTTT. Translated: CASSRSSGWNTEAFF.

The V and J genes are TRBV5-1 and TRBJ2-2; D tentatively fits TRBD1 or TRBD2 (5 bases each). The length of the CDR3 is 15 residues. CDR1 and CDR2 (germline): SGHRS, YFSETQ. V was trimmed by 7 bases and J by 0 bases, leaving 13 bases between them. The DNA of the CDR3 is TGCGCCAGCGGACCGGGACCGTCGAACACCGGGGAGCTGTTTTTT. It specifies CASGPGPSNTGELFF.

The chain employs TRBV11-1 and TRBJ2-7; tentatively, D is TRBD1 (5 bases). CDR3 length equals 14 residues. The germline gives CDR1 SGHAT, CDR2 FQDESV (reference sequence). Trimming pared 1 base from V and 3 bases from J, leaving 10 bases between. The CDR3 spells CASSLEGRDYEQYF. The CDR3 region has the DNA TGTGCCAGCAGCTTAGAAGGCAGGGACTACGAGCAGTACTTC.

The chain links TRBV7-6 to TRBJ1-1; D unclear. Germline CDR1 SGHVS, CDR2 FNYEAQ. This CDR3 is 15 amino acids long. V was trimmed by 1 base and J by 3 bases, leaving 12 bases between them. The CDR3 loop is CASSLVVAGYTEAFF. CDR3 DNA: TGTGCCAGCAGCTTAGTGGTGGCGGGATACACTGAAGCTTTCTTT.

The genes are TRBV10-2 and TRBJ2-3; TRBD2 matches at 9 bases. The V gene end was trimmed by 0 bases and the J gene end by 4 bases; junction bases not matched to a gene: 5. The CDR3 has 16 residues. Germline V gives CDR1 WSHSY, CDR2 SAAADI. CDR3 nucleotides: TGCGCCAGCAGTGAGTCAGTAGCGGGGGCCTCAGATACGCAGTATTTT. It is translated as CASSESVAGASDTQYF.

This sequence joins TRBV9 and TRBJ2-1, with D tentatively TRBD1 (5 bases). Trimming removed 4 bases at V and 3 bases at J, with 17 bases between. The germline V gene encodes CDR1 SGDLS and CDR2 YYNGEE. The CDR3 runs 16 residues. CDR3 sequence (DNA): TGTGCCAGCAGCCCAGGGCATTTTGGCGGCTACAATGAGCAGTTCTTC. This sequence encodes CASSPGHFGGYNEQFF.

The V call is TRBV7-9, the J call TRBJ2-1; D is unclear. Germline-derived CDR1 and CDR2 are SEHNR and FQNEAQ (reference sequence). V lost 1 base to trimming and J lost 10 bases, with 11 bases between them. The CDR3 consists of 13 residues. CDR3 loop: CASSLGWGGEQFF. CDR3 sequence (DNA): TGTGCCAGCAGCTTAGGGTGGGGTGGGGAGCAGTTCTTC.

V gene TRBV5-1 combines with J gene TRBJ2-7; 8 nucleotides agree with TRBD2. The germline gives CDR1 SGHRS, CDR2 YFSETQ. This CDR3 has 16 amino acids. V lost 0 bases and J lost 5; bases outside the gene matches: 10. CDR3 coding DNA: TGCGCCAGCAGCTTGGCCGCCAGCGGGAGTTGGAACGAGCAGTACTTC. Translation: CASSLAASGSWNEQYF.

The rearrangement joins TRBV7-9 to TRBJ1-4; D ambiguous. Germline V gene lookup returns CDR1 SEHNR and CDR2 FQNEAQ (reference sequence). This CDR3 has 12 residues. The V end was cut by 5 bases, the J end by 15 bases, with 16 bases between. The CDR3 nucleotides are TGTGCCAGCAGCACCCAGACGGGGTTGGTGTTTTTT. This translates into CASSTQTGLVFF. The entire variable domain, with the rest obtained from reference TRBV7-9 and TRBJ1-4, is as follows: DTGVSQNPRHKITKRGQNVTFRCDPISEHNRLYWYRQTLGQGPEFLTYFQNEAQLEKSRLLSDRFSAERPKGSFSTLEIQRTEQGDSAMYLCASSTQTGLVFFGSGTQLSVL.

The V call is TRBV5-4, the J call TRBJ1-6, with 8 bases matching TRBD1. The CDR3 consists of 14 residues. CDR1 and CDR2 from the germline V gene are SGHNT and YYREEE (reference sequence). Unmatched junction bases numbered 5, after V lost 4 bases and J lost 8 bases. For the CDR3, the DNA is TGTGCCAGCAGCCAAGGACAGGGTGATTCACCCCTCCACTTT. Encoded protein: CASSQGQGDSPLHF.